This T cell receptor beta chain is from a study of T-cell memory formation after mild COVID-19. Study overall: TCR clustering was largely donor specific. Study-level findings and limits: Clones that got smaller from day 15 to 85 had even CD4/CD8, while clones growing later tipped toward CD4+. Mainly CM and EM harbored the contracting CD4+ clones; mainly EMRA harbored the CD8+ ones. Memory from before infection featured some responding clones, which suggests cross-reactive memory joined.

At least ten counts were recorded for this clonotype. Its antigen is not known. TCRdb processed the 5' RACE reads anew with MiXCR; each CDR3 protein has one entry. The sample consists of about 320,000 distinct CDR3 sequences, approximately 14% of them appearing once. The CDR3 covers 15 residues. The V gene end was trimmed by 5 bases and the J gene end by 10 bases; junction bases not matched to a gene: 10. Germline values: CDR1 SGHVS, CDR2 FNYEAQ. The chain couples TRBV7-6 to TRBJ2-1; 11 nucleotides align to TRBD2. Sequenced input: PBMCs or a T cell subset sorted from them (not recorded which). This TCR was recovered from a man between 18 and 29 years old who had mild COVID-19 (a few samples of this study predate the infection). Cell type and time point are not known. CDR3 sequence: CASSPTSGGEMEQFF. DNA for the CDR3: TGTGCCAGCAGCCCTACTAGCGGGGGTGAAATGGAGCAGTTCTTC.